Listed here are 16 T cell receptor beta chains from one sample, sequenced in a study of radiation and T cells in renal cell carcinoma. The time point: baseline pretreatment blood. The treatment denotes: 15 Gy SBRT to primary tumor, nephrectomy 4 weeks later. Repertoires were generated with immunoSEQ multiplex PCR, while TCRdb's copy carries only in-frame clones and drops some. The table shows about 140,000 clones, with roughly 83% occurring only once. The sequencing here drew on blood, taken from a patient whose treatment included radiotherapy and nephrectomy. The receptors stem from a woman in her forties or fifties with renal cell carcinoma.

V gene TRBV5-1 combines with J gene TRBJ2-1; D is ambiguous. Trimming took off 1 base at V and 2 bases at J, with 1 base between the two ends. This CDR3 is built from 12 residues. The germline V gene encodes CDR1 SGHRS and CDR2 YFSETQ. The CDR3 DNA sequence: TGCGCCAGCAGCTTGCCCTACAATGAGCAGTTCTTC. Amino acids: CASSLPYNEQFF.

The V gene is TRBV7-6, the J gene TRBJ2-7, with TRBD1 identical over 8 bases. The CDR3 loop spans 14 amino acids. V dropped 4 bases and J dropped 5; count of bases not matched to a gene: 7. The germline V gene has CDR1 SGHVS and CDR2 FNYEAQ. The DNA for the CDR3 is TGTGCCAGCAGCTCCAACCCGACAGGGGACGAGCAGTACTTC. Protein sequence: CASSSNPTGDEQYF.

The chain employs TRBV5-4 and TRBJ2-7; 8 bases match TRBD2. Germline CDR1 and CDR2: SGHNT and YYREEE (reference sequence). V lost 5 bases and J lost 7; bases outside the gene matches: 14. This CDR3 is built from 15 residues. The CDR3 region has the DNA TGTGCCAGCAGTTTTTCTCGGGGGGGGAGCGAGGAGCAGTACTTC. It codes for CASSFSRGGSEEQYF.

This clone is a singleton in its sample. The V gene is TRBV5-1, the J gene TRBJ2-7; no clear D gene. Per the germline V gene, CDR1 is SGHRS and CDR2 is YFSETQ. This CDR3 is 13 amino acids long. V lost 2 bases, J lost 7 bases, and 13 bases lay in between. CDR3 loop: CASSLVVLGEQYF. In DNA, the CDR3 is TGCGCCAGCAGCTTAGTTGTCCTGGGAGAGCAGTACTTC.

The V call is TRBV4-3, the J call TRBJ2-2; either TRBD1 or TRBD2 may fit D (6 bases each). Trimming left V 4 bases short and J 5 bases short, with 20 bases between. The germline CDR1 and CDR2 sequences are LGHNA and YSLEER. The CDR3 runs 17 residues. The CDR3 nucleotides read TGCGCCAGCAGCCCCACGGGGTCGGGGGCGCGAACCGGGGAGCTGTTTTTT. Protein: CASSPTGSGARTGELFF.

V gene TRBV28 combines with J gene TRBJ1-5; D call uncertain. CDR1 and CDR2 from the germline V gene are MDHEN and SYDVKM. The length of the CDR3 is 14 residues. V dropped 7 bases and J dropped 3 bases, with 13 bases sitting between them. The CDR3 reads CASTVGEDNQPQHF. The CDR3 bases are TGTGCCAGCACAGTGGGAGAGGACAATCAGCCCCAGCATTTT.

This rearrangement joins TRBV5-3 to TRBJ2-7; D is perhaps TRBD1 (5 bases). TRBV5-3 has ORF status, its function being uncertain. The CDR3 loop spans 15 amino acids. V was clipped by 0 bases and J by 2 bases, with 12 bases between them. The CDR3 here is CARSLGQGRPYEQYF. In nucleotides, the CDR3 is TGTGCCAGAAGCTTGGGCCAGGGTAGGCCCTACGAGCAGTACTTC.

V and J are TRBV25-1 and TRBJ2-1, with 9 bases matching TRBD1. The CDR3 sequence is 13 residues long. CDR1 and CDR2 from the germline V gene are MGHDK and SYGVNS. With 6 bases clipped from V and 10 bases from J, the junction kept 7 bases outside the gene matches. CDR3 amino acids: CASSQRGTGEQFF. CDR3 nucleotides: TGTGCCAGCAGCCAACGGGGGACAGGGGAGCAGTTCTTC.

The chain is built from TRBV9 and TRBJ2-1; 7 bases line up with TRBD1. Germline trimming cut 0 bases from V and 7 bases from J; bases unmatched to any gene: 7. This CDR3 is built from 15 residues. CDR1 SGDLS and CDR2 YYNGEE come from the germline V gene. The CDR3 DNA sequence: TGTGCCAGCAGCGTAGCGGACAGGCGTATGAATGAGCAGTTCTTC. Residues: CASSVADRRMNEQFF.

The chain has TRBV6-1 and TRBJ2-7; maybe TRBD2 (5 bases). Trimming took off 1 base at V and 0 bases at J, with 10 bases between the two ends. The CDR3 runs 15 residues. Per germline, CDR1 MNHNS and CDR2 SASEGT. The CDR3 reads CASSEVGGNSYEQYF. CDR3 DNA: TGTGCCAGCAGTGAAGTTGGAGGTAACTCCTACGAGCAGTACTTC.

The chain joins TRBV2 to TRBJ1-5; D possibly corresponds to TRBD1 (6 bases). CDR1 is SNHLY and CDR2 is FYNNEI in the germline V gene. Trimming left V 7 bases short and J 0 bases short, with 16 bases between. The CDR3 covers 16 residues. In DNA, the CDR3 is TGTGCCAGCATGGTGGGGGCGCGGGATAGCAATCAGCCCCAGCATTTT. This sequence encodes CASMVGARDSNQPQHF.

V and J are TRBV9 and TRBJ1-1; tentatively, D is TRBD1 (6 bases). Trimming shortened V by 1 base and J by 0 bases, and 13 bases separated the two germline ends. Germline loops: CDR1 SGDLS, CDR2 YYNGEE. The CDR3 is 16 residues long. In DNA form, the CDR3 reads TGTGCCAGCAGCGTAACTTCAGGGGCTATGAACACTGAAGCTTTCTTT. This sequence encodes CASSVTSGAMNTEAFF.

The V gene is TRBV20-1, the J gene TRBJ1-2; D possibly corresponds to TRBD1 (6 bases). Germline loops: CDR1 DFQATT, CDR2 SNEGSKA (reference sequence). The CDR3 length is 10 residues. With 3 bases removed from V and 8 bases from J, the gap between germline ends came to 7 bases. For the CDR3, the DNA is TGCAGTGCTAGGGACAGCGGCTACACCTTC. This sequence encodes CSARDSGYTF.

The CDR3 nucleotides read TGCGCCAGCAGCCGGACAGGGGGCACCGGGGAGCTGTTTTTT. Its protein product is CASSRTGGTGELFF. This rearrangement joins TRBV4-1 to TRBJ2-2, with 10 bases matching TRBD1. Trimming at V came to 4 bases and at J to 4 bases, leaving 0 bases not matched to a gene. The CDR3 has 14 amino acids. Germline CDR1 reads MGHRA; CDR2 reads YSYEKL.

The chain has TRBV30 and TRBJ1-6; D is possibly TRBD1 (5 bases). V lost 6 bases to trimming and J lost 8 bases, with 8 bases between them. This CDR3 region has 11 residues. Germline lookup yields CDR1 GTSNPN and CDR2 SVGIG (reference sequence). This chain's CDR3 is CACLGDSPLHF. CDR3 DNA: TGTGCCTGTCTAGGGGATTCACCCCTCCACTTT.

This chain's CDR3 is CASSPRQGANTEAFF. The DNA of the CDR3 is TGCGCCAGCAGCCCACGACAGGGAGCGAACACTGAAGCTTTCTTT. The chain employs TRBV5-1 and TRBJ1-1; TRBD1 matches at 7 bases. CDR1 is SGHRS, CDR2 YFSETQ, per germline. The CDR3 is 15 amino acids. The trim removed 4 bases at V and 1 base at J, leaving 7 bases unmatched.